Shown below are 21 T cell receptor beta chains from a single sample sequenced in a study of blood T cell repertoires in COVID-19. Assay: immunoSEQ multiplex PCR; the TCRdb copy retains only in-frame clones and omits some. The sample lists some 170,000 clones; 82% were seen once. The sequencing input was peripheral blood. All receptors come from a woman in her seventies with acute or convalescent COVID-19.

In its sample, this clone was seen a few times. The chain carries TRBV28 and TRBJ1-6; 8 positions match TRBD1. J lost 2 bases, V lost 4 bases, and 4 bases had no gene match. The CDR3 loop spans 16 amino acids. CDR1 is MDHEN, CDR2 SYDVKM, per germline. CDR3 sequence: CASSSPRGPYNSPLHF. CDR3 nucleotides: TGTGCCAGCAGTTCCCCCAGGGGGCCCTATAATTCACCCCTCCACTTT.

The sample holds a few counts of this clone. The chain is built from TRBV7-2 and TRBJ1-2; maybe TRBD1 (5 bases). Trimming pared 1 base from V and 8 bases from J, leaving 20 bases between. The CDR3 totals 16 residues. Germline V gene lookup returns CDR1 SGHTA and CDR2 FQGNSA. The CDR3 nucleotides are TGTGCCAGCAGCTTAGATCACAGGCCGGGGGAGGAAGGCTACACCTTC. It specifies CASSLDHRPGEEGYTF.

The chain uses TRBV28 and TRBJ2-5; 13 positions match TRBD2. Germline lookup yields CDR1 MDHEN and CDR2 SYDVKM. This CDR3 is 15 amino acids long. The V and J ends lost 2 bases and 4 bases, in that order; junction bases with no gene match: 1. CDR3 DNA sequence: TGTGCCAGCAGTTTAGGACTAGCGGGGGTAGAGACCCAGTACTTC. The encoded protein is CASSLGLAGVETQYF.

This clone was picked up one time. This specimen includes other DNA sequences encoding the same CDR3. The chain carries TRBV9 and TRBJ2-5; possibly TRBD2 for D (6 bases). The V gene lost 1 base and the J gene lost 4 bases, with 8 bases spanning the gap. This CDR3 region has 13 residues. The germline gives CDR1 SGDLS, CDR2 YYNGEE. CDR3 region: CASSVRGGETQYF. The CDR3, as DNA: TGTGCCAGCAGCGTACGGGGAGGAGAGACCCAGTACTTC.

CDR3 nucleotide sequence: TGCGCCAGCAGAGCGGGAGGGCCCCACACCGGGGAGCTGTTTTTT. Translation: CASRAGGPHTGELFF. The chain combines TRBV4-3 with TRBJ2-2, with 10 bases matching TRBD2. CDR3 length: 15 amino acids. Germline assignment: CDR1 LGHNA and CDR2 YSLEER. V lost 6 bases to trimming and J lost 3 bases; unmatched junction nucleotides: 4.

The chain combines TRBV28 with TRBJ2-1, with 8 bases that match TRBD2. The CDR3 sequence is 14 residues long. J gave up 2 bases and V 5 bases, and 2 bases lay outside the gene matches. Germline CDR1 is MDHEN and CDR2 is SYDVKM. The CDR3 reads CASSAGLAYNEQFF. The CDR3 region has the DNA TGTGCCAGCAGTGCGGGACTAGCCTACAATGAGCAGTTCTTC.

This clone occurred once. The chain joins TRBV6-5 to TRBJ2-7; 9 nucleotides align to TRBD2. The V segment lost 6 bases and the J segment 3 bases; nucleotides outside the gene matches: 6. The CDR3 contains 14 residues. Germline V lookup: CDR1 MNHEY, CDR2 SVGAGI. The CDR3 loop is CASSVSGGNYEQYF. CDR3 DNA sequence: TGTGCCAGCAGCGTTAGCGGGGGAAACTACGAGCAGTACTTC.

The chain couples TRBV5-4 to TRBJ1-1; D is undetermined. The germline CDR1 and CDR2 sequences are SGHNT and YYREEE (reference sequence). The germline V and J ends were trimmed by 1 base and 3 bases, with 10 bases remaining between them. The CDR3 is 14 residues long. CDR3 in amino acids: CASSLNGFDTEAFF. CDR3 DNA sequence: TGTGCCAGCAGCTTGAACGGTTTTGACACTGAAGCTTTCTTT.

This clone has just one count. One junction end does not reproduce the germline sequence, and a read error may be involved. The J gene is TRBJ2-7, the V gene TRBV7-8, with TRBD2 matching over 11 bases. CDR3 size: 12 residues. Germline V CDR1 and CDR2: SGHVS, FQNEAQ. The CDR3 DNA sequence: TGTGCCAGCAGCCAAGGGACTAGCGGCCAGAGCTTC. This gives the protein CASSQGTSGQSF. Supplemented by reference TRBV7-8 and TRBJ2-7, the full variable domain reads GAGVSQSPRYKVAKRGQDVALRCDPISGHVSLFWYQQALGQGPEFLTYFQNEAQLDKSGLPSDRFFAERPEGSVSTLKIQRTQQEDSAVYLCASSQGTSGQSFGPGTRLTVT.

The rearrangement links TRBV5-6 to TRBJ1-2; 8 nucleotides align to TRBD1. The CDR3 has 14 amino acids. Trimming cost V 4 bases and J 5 bases; bases outside gene matches: 7. The germline V gene has CDR1 SGHDT and CDR2 YYEEEE. In nucleotides, the CDR3 is TGTGCCAGCAGCCGGGACAGGAGCAGGTATGGCTACACCTTC. The encoded protein is CASSRDRSRYGYTF.

This clone showed up just once. The V gene is TRBV19, the J gene TRBJ1-2; 12 positions agree with TRBD1. The V and J ends lost 7 bases and 7 bases, in that order; junction bases with no gene match: 7. Per germline, CDR1 LNHDA and CDR2 SQIVND (reference sequence). The CDR3 is made up of 14 amino acids. The CDR3 DNA follows: TGTGCCAGTACCGCCGGGACAGGGGGCTCTGGCTACACCTTC. This gives the protein CASTAGTGGSGYTF.

The chain combines TRBV28 with TRBJ1-3, with 7 bases identical to TRBD1. CDR3 length: 16 residues. The trim removed 4 bases at V and 4 bases at J, leaving 10 bases unmatched. Germline values: CDR1 MDHEN, CDR2 SYDVKM. The CDR3 sequence: CASSSTPTGIGNTIYF. The CDR3 region has the DNA TGTGCCAGCAGTTCCACCCCGACAGGGATCGGAAACACCATATATTTT.

CDR3 bases: TGTGCCAGCAGCGTAGGAAGCGGGGGTTCGCAGTATTTT. Translated: CASSVGSGGSQYF. The gene calls are TRBV9 and TRBJ2-3; TRBD2 matches at 8 bases. Trimming took 0 bases from V and 10 from J; bases not matched to a gene: 4. CDR3 size: 13 residues. CDR1 and CDR2 from the germline V gene are SGDLS and YYNGEE.

The genes are TRBV21-1 and TRBJ1-6; the D call in the table, TRBD1, was not verified against the DNA. TRBV21-1 is shown as a pseudogene. The CDR3 runs to 16 residues. The CDR3 sequence is CASSTDLDTYNSPLHF. The CDR3 DNA follows: TGTGCCAGCAGCACCGACCTTGACACCTATAATTCACCCCTCCACTTT.

For the CDR3, the DNA is TGTGCCAGCAGCTTAGGGGACGGCGGGGGGGGCTACACCTTC. This gives the protein CASSLGDGGGGYTF. The genes are TRBV7-8 and TRBJ1-2; TRBD1 might be the D (5 bases). V shed 1 base and J shed 8 bases, with 14 bases lying between them. The CDR3 length is 14 residues. Germline V gene lookup returns CDR1 SGHVS and CDR2 FQNEAQ.

The V call is TRBV28, the J call TRBJ1-1; no reliable D call. Germline loops: CDR1 MDHEN, CDR2 SYDVKM. This CDR3 is 13 amino acids long. The V end lost 6 bases, the J end lost 1 base, and 9 bases lay between the germline ends. CDR3 bases: TGTGCCAGCAGGAAAACCGGGAACACTGAAGCTTTCTTT. Protein sequence: CASRKTGNTEAFF.

As DNA, the CDR3 is TGTGCCAGCAGTTTAAGGCCGGGAGGCCTCTATGGCTACACCTTC. This sequence encodes CASSLRPGGLYGYTF. The V and J genes are TRBV28 and TRBJ1-2; D ambiguous. This CDR3 spans 15 amino acids. Trimming removed 2 bases at V and 4 bases at J, with 14 bases between. Germline V gene data show CDR1 as MDHEN and CDR2 as SYDVKM.

This sequence joins TRBV2 and TRBJ2-5; D unclear. The germline gives CDR1 SNHLY, CDR2 FYNNEI. V gave up 2 bases and J gave up 5 bases, with 6 bases separating them. The CDR3 spans 12 residues. For the CDR3, the DNA is TGTGCCAGCAGTGAACGACTGGAGACCCAGTACTTC. Protein product: CASSERLETQYF.

The CDR3 DNA is TGTGCCAGCAGCGTAGGGGCCAGGACTAGCGGGGGTTTTAACACAGATACGCAGTATTTT. The encoded protein is CASSVGARTSGGFNTDTQYF. This chain uses TRBV9 with TRBJ2-3; 13 bases fit TRBD2. After removal of 0 bases from V and 2 bases from J, the junction contained 12 bases not matched to a gene. The germline CDR1 and CDR2 sequences are SGDLS and YYNGEE. The CDR3 sequence is 20 residues long.

This clone was observed a single time. The rearrangement joins TRBV7-2 to TRBJ2-5, with 10 bases fitting TRBD1. The ends lost 5 bases at V and 4 bases at J; junction bases unmatched: 13. The CDR3 runs 17 residues. Looked up from germline, CDR1 is SGHTA and CDR2 is FQGNSA. The CDR3 sequence is CASSAIGSGTGAETQYF. Here the CDR3 DNA reads TGTGCCAGCAGCGCCATAGGGTCCGGGACAGGGGCAGAGACCCAGTACTTC.

The chain couples TRBV6-2 or TRBV6-3 to TRBJ2-7, with D hard to call. The germline V gene has CDR1 MNHEY and CDR2 SVGEGT. The CDR3 has 16 residues. The V gene lost 2 bases and the J gene lost 0 bases, with 14 bases spanning the gap. The CDR3 loop is CASSYAVTESSYEQYF. CDR3 DNA: TGTGCCAGCAGTTACGCGGTGACGGAGAGCTCCTACGAGCAGTACTTC.